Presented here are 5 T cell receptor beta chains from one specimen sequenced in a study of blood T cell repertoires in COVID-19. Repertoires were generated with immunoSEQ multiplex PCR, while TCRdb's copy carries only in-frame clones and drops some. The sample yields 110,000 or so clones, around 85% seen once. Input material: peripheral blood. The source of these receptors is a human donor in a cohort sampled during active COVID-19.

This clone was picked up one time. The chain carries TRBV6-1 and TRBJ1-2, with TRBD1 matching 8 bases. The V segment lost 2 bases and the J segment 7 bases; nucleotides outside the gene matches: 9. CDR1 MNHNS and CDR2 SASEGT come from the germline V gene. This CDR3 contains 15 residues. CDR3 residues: CASSERGRGPSGYTF. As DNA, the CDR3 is TGTGCCAGCAGTGAACGGGGCAGGGGGCCAAGTGGCTACACCTTC.

CDR3 coding DNA: TGCGCCAGCAGCCAGACCAGTTCCCCGGGACTAGCGGGGGGCGTCTACAATGAGCAGTTCTTC. Translation gives CASSQTSSPGLAGGVYNEQFF. This chain joins TRBV4-1 and TRBJ2-1; 15 bases agree with TRBD2. CDR3 size: 21 residues. V lost 3 bases and J lost 3; bases outside the gene matches: 15. CDR1 MGHRA and CDR2 YSYEKL come from the germline V gene.

In DNA form, the CDR3 reads TGCGCCAGCAGCCAAGAGGGGGGGTTAAATCAGCCCCAGCATTTT. Protein sequence: CASSQEGGLNQPQHF. The chain uses TRBV4-1 and TRBJ1-5; D may be TRBD1 (5 bases). Germline V gene data show CDR1 as MGHRA and CDR2 as YSYEKL. V gave up 0 bases and J gave up 4 bases, with 10 bases separating them. The CDR3 runs 15 residues.

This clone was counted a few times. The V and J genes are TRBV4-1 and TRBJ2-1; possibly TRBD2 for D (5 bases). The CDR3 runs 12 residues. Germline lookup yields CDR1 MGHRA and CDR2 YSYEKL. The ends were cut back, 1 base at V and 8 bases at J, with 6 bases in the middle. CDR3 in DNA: TGCGCCAGCAGCCAAGTGAGGGATGAGCAGTTCTTC. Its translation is CASSQVRDEQFF.

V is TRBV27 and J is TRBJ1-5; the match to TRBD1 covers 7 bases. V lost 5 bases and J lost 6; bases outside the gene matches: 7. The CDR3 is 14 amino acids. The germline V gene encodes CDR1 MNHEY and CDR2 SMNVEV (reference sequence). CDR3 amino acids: CASSATGVRQPQHF. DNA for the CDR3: TGTGCCAGCAGTGCTACAGGGGTTCGTCAGCCCCAGCATTTT.